These T cell receptor beta chains were read from a single sample in a study of response to subunit inactivated influenza vaccine. TCRdb re-called the RT-PCR reads with MiXCR, one entry per CDR3 protein. The repertoire holds hundreds of thousands of distinct CDR3 sequences, with approximately 7.7% as singletons. This specimen consisted of PBMCs from blood, obtained less than 25 months after vaccination. These TCRs come from a man between 45 and 75 years old who received an inactivated influenza vaccine. The CDR3 runs from the conserved cysteine through the conserved F or W. Each record gives: clone size, D gene, J gene, V gene, CDR3 protein, CDR3 DNA. The D gene is left open where the match is weak. A clone size is listed for some rows: how often the clone was seen (once, few, many), or a class if it is expanded.

>many|.|TRBJ2-5|TRBV20-1
CSAIGARTQETQYF
TGCAGTGCCATTGGGGCCAGAACCCAAGAGACCCAGTACTTC
>few|.|TRBJ2-2|TRBV18
CASSPNSGTANTGELFF
TGTGCCAGCTCACCAAACTCCGGGACGGCGAACACCGGGGAGCTGTTTTTT
>few|TRBD2|TRBJ2-3|TRBV12-3/TRBV12-4
CASSTSGVKDTQYF
TGTGCCAGCAGTACTAGCGGGGTGAAAGATACGCAGTATTTT
>few|.|TRBJ1-5|TRBV5-1
CASSLDGTGHNQPQHF
TGCGCCAGCAGCTTGGATGGAACAGGGCACAATCAGCCCCAGCATTTT
>.|.|TRBJ2-7|TRBV6-5
CASSYLGGIHEQYF
TGTGCCAGCAGTTACCTAGGAGGGATCCACGAGCAGTACTTC
>few|.|TRBJ1-4|TRBV20-1
CSALQGSYEKLFF
TGCAGTGCTTTACAGGGATCCTATGAAAAACTGTTTTTT
>.|.|TRBJ2-1|TRBV7-2
CASSRRQNNEQFF
TGTGCCAGCAGCAGACGGCAAAACAATGAGCAGTTCTTC
>.|.|TRBJ2-3|TRBV20-1
CSATRHGSTDTQYF
TGCAGTGCGACTCGGCACGGTAGCACAGATACGCAGTATTTT
>few|.|TRBJ1-2|TRBV20-1
CSAGETANYGYTF
TGCAGTGCCGGAGAGACAGCTAACTATGGCTACACCTTC
>few|TRBD1|TRBJ2-1|TRBV6-4
CASSEGTGGHEQFF
TGTGCCAGCAGTGAGGGGACAGGGGGCCATGAGCAGTTCTTC
>.|TRBD2|TRBJ2-4|TRBV20-1
CSARDLAVAKNIQYF
TGCAGTGCTAGAGATCTAGCGGTAGCCAAAAACATTCAGTACTTC
>many|.|TRBJ1-5|TRBV28
CASSLVGQREKPQHF
TGTGCCAGCAGTTTGGTCGGACAGAGGGAAAAGCCCCAGCATTTT
>.|TRBD2|TRBJ2-1|TRBV5-5
CASSPSWTSGGRGEQFF
TGTGCCAGCAGCCCCTCGTGGACTAGCGGGGGTAGGGGTGAGCAGTTCTTC
>few|TRBD1|TRBJ1-1|TRBV12-3/TRBV12-4
CASSAGQGADTEAFF
TGTGCCAGCAGTGCCGGGCAGGGGGCAGACACTGAAGCTTTCTTT
>.|.|TRBJ1-4|TRBV20-1
CSANRGMRGEKLFF
TGCAGTGCTAACCGGGGTATGAGGGGAGAAAAACTGTTTTTT
>many|.|TRBJ2-4|TRBV2
CASSEMGASKNIQYF
TGTGCCAGCAGTGAAATGGGGGCTTCCAAAAACATTCAGTACTTC
>few|.|TRBJ2-7|TRBV27
CASRVGAKAYEQYF
TGTGCCAGCAGAGTAGGGGCCAAGGCCTACGAGCAGTACTTC
>.|.|TRBJ2-5|TRBV20-1
CSARVRSPPGTQYF
TGCAGTGCTAGAGTTAGGTCCCCCCCCGGGACCCAGTACTTC
>many|.|TRBJ1-1|TRBV18
CASSPQGPELNTEAFF
TGTGCCAGCTCACCACAGGGGCCCGAATTGAACACTGAAGCTTTCTTT
>few|TRBD1|TRBJ1-1|TRBV12-3/TRBV12-4
CASSRQGLAEAFF
TGTGCCAGCAGTCGACAGGGGTTAGCTGAAGCTTTCTTT
>few|TRBD2|TRBJ2-7|TRBV20-1
CSATSGRTYEQYF
TGCAGTGCTACTAGCGGGAGAACCTACGAGCAGTACTTC
>.|.|TRBJ2-5|TRBV12-3/TRBV12-4
CASSTLNGGEETQYF
TGTGCCAGCAGTACCCTTAATGGCGGGGAAGAGACCCAGTACTTC
>many|.|TRBJ2-3|TRBV5-1
CASSPPSDTQYF
TGCGCCAGCAGCCCCCCGTCAGATACGCAGTATTTT
>few|.|TRBJ1-4|TRBV5-1
CASSTGTNSNEKLFF
TGCGCCAGCAGCACCGGGACAAACTCAAATGAAAAACTGTTTTTT
>few|.|TRBJ2-1|TRBV6-5
CASSYSRGNEQFF
TGTGCCAGCAGTTACTCCAGGGGCAATGAGCAGTTCTTC
>.|TRBD2|TRBJ2-1|TRBV7-6
CASSLDGAGGYEQFF
TGTGCCAGCAGCTTAGATGGGGCGGGAGGCTATGAGCAGTTCTTC
>many|.|TRBJ1-3|TRBV20-1
CSASTAGAGNTIYF
TGCAGTGCTAGTACGGCAGGGGCTGGAAACACCATATATTTT
>few|TRBD1|TRBJ2-7|TRBV3-1
CASSVGQAAYEQYF
TGTGCCAGCAGCGTAGGACAGGCAGCCTACGAGCAGTACTTC
>once|.|TRBJ2-1|TRBV4-2
CVSSQDLGGGRNEQFF
TGTGTCAGCAGCCAAGATTTGGGCGGAGGGAGAAATGAGCAGTTCTTC
>few|.|TRBJ2-2|TRBV9
CASSVVGVTGELFF
TGTGCCAGCAGCGTAGTAGGGGTCACCGGGGAGCTGTTTTTT
>few|.|TRBJ1-1|TRBV20-1
CSARPSGAGRTEAFF
TGCAGTGCTAGGCCCTCGGGGGCAGGGCGCACTGAAGCTTTCTTT
>many|.|TRBJ1-5|TRBV10-3
CAISAGARDQPQHF
TGTGCCATCAGTGCAGGGGCGCGGGATCAGCCCCAGCATTTT
>many|.|TRBJ2-1|TRBV29-1
CSVGHYNEQFF
TGCAGCGTAGGCCACTACAATGAGCAGTTCTTC
>.|.|TRBJ2-4|TRBV27
CASSVQGGVNIQYF
TGTGCCAGCAGTGTACAGGGTGGAGTAAACATTCAGTACTTC
>few|.|TRBJ2-2|TRBV5-1
CASSLYSVGRGTGELFF
TGCGCCAGCAGCTTGTATTCTGTAGGGAGAGGCACCGGGGAGCTGTTTTTT
>.|.|TRBJ2-7|TRBV4-3
CASSQEYRGGSEQYF
TGCGCCAGCAGCCAAGAATACAGGGGAGGGAGCGAGCAGTACTTC
>.|TRBD1|TRBJ2-7|TRBV20-1
CSAQTGTGGYEQYF
TGCAGTGCCCAGACCGGGACAGGGGGATACGAGCAGTACTTC
>few|.|TRBJ2-7|TRBV6-6
CASSYVYHEQYF
TGTGCCAGCAGTTACGTCTATCACGAGCAGTACTTC
>few|TRBD1|TRBJ1-5|TRBV6-2/TRBV6-3
CASRLQGRKPQHF
TGTGCCAGCAGACTACAGGGGAGGAAGCCCCAGCATTTT
>many|TRBD1|TRBJ1-5|TRBV29-1
CSVRQGSNQPQHF
TGCAGTGTTAGACAGGGTAGCAATCAGCCCCAGCATTTT
>few|.|TRBJ2-3|TRBV7-6
CASSLAQGDTQYF
TGTGCCAGCAGCTTAGCGCAGGGAGATACGCAGTATTTT
>.|.|TRBJ2-1|TRBV7-7
CASSFHRDSSNEQFF
TGTGCTAGCAGTTTCCATCGGGACTCTTCCAATGAGCAGTTCTTC
>.|.|TRBJ1-1|TRBV30
CAWGGMNTEAFF
TGTGCCTGGGGAGGAATGAACACTGAAGCTTTCTTT
>few|.|TRBJ2-5|TRBV5-1
CASRNGETQYF
TGCGCCAGCAGGAATGGGGAGACCCAGTACTTC
>many|TRBD1|TRBJ1-4|TRBV12-3/TRBV12-4
CASSLMTGAVEKLFF
TGTGCCAGCAGTTTAATGACAGGGGCGGTTGAAAAACTGTTTTTT
>many|.|TRBJ1-3|TRBV4-3
CASSQEGARNTIYF
TGCGCCAGCAGCCAAGAGGGGGCGAGAAACACCATATATTTT
>.|.|TRBJ1-2|TRBV15
CATSRQTNYGYTF
TGTGCCACCAGCAGACAGACCAACTATGGCTACACCTTC
>.|TRBD1|TRBJ2-5|TRBV5-1
CASSPQQGPRETQYF
TGCGCCAGCAGCCCTCAACAGGGGCCCCGGGAGACCCAGTACTTC
>many|.|TRBJ1-1|TRBV4-2
CASSQDGRLEAFF
TGTGCCAGCAGCCAAGATGGACGGCTAGAAGCTTTCTTT
>few|.|TRBJ2-6|TRBV11-3
CASSMGGRGSGANVLTF
TGTGCCAGCAGCATGGGAGGTAGAGGCTCTGGGGCCAACGTCCTGACTTTC
>many|.|TRBJ1-3|TRBV12-3/TRBV12-4
CASRIVGSSGNTIYF
TGTGCCAGCAGAATAGTCGGGAGCTCTGGAAACACCATATATTTT
>.|TRBD1|TRBJ2-1|TRBV29-1
CSAGQVVHNEQFF
TGCAGCGCGGGACAGGTGGTTCACAATGAGCAGTTCTTC
>many|.|TRBJ2-3|TRBV6-6
CASSYAGNTQYF
TGTGCCAGCAGTTACGCCGGGAATACGCAGTATTTT
>.|.|TRBJ2-1|TRBV29-1
CSAGGRGNLNEQFF
TGCAGCGCCGGGGGGCGAGGAAACCTCAATGAGCAGTTCTTC